These 3 T cell receptor beta chains came from one sample sequenced in a study of shared clonotypes between healthy human individuals. Only CD45RO-negative cells positively selected for CCR7 counted as naive CD8 cells, so terminally differentiated effector memory CD45RA+ cells were excluded. Assay used: immunoSEQ multiplex PCR; TCRdb lists only in-frame clones, some missing. This sample has some 630,000 clones; approximately 96% occur once, and the top ten carry around 0.1%. What was sequenced was naive CD8+ T cells sorted from blood. The origin of the receptors is a woman in her thirties in good health.

The rearrangement links TRBV11-2 to TRBJ2-3, with 10 bases identical to TRBD2. CDR3 length: 15 residues. J gave up 2 bases and V 7 bases, and 6 bases lay outside the gene matches. The germline CDR1 and CDR2 sequences are SGHAT and FQNNGV. CDR3 loop: CASTSAGGFTDTQYF. The CDR3 DNA reads as TGTGCCAGCACCTCAGCGGGAGGGTTCACAGATACGCAGTATTTT. Supplemented by reference TRBV11-2 and TRBJ2-3, the full variable domain reads EAGVAQSPRYKIIEKRQSVAFWCNPISGHATLYWYQQILGQGPKLLIQFQNNGVVDDSQLPKDRFSAERLKGVDSTLKIQPAKLEDSAVYLCASTSAGGFTDTQYFGPGTRLTVL.

The genes are TRBV11-2 and TRBJ2-1, with D unresolved. Per the germline V gene, CDR1 is SGHAT and CDR2 is FQNNGV. The CDR3 is made up of 14 amino acids. Trimming left V 0 bases short and J 7 bases short, with 10 bases between. CDR3 loop: CASSLDALSNEQFF. The CDR3 DNA sequence: TGTGCCAGCAGCTTAGACGCCCTGTCTAATGAGCAGTTCTTC.

A note on this clone: Other DNA sequences in the same sample also yield this CDR3. The gene calls are TRBV2 and TRBJ2-1; no firm D call. This CDR3 contains 10 residues. Germline V lookup: CDR1 SNHLY, CDR2 FYNNEI. V shed 1 base and J shed 10 bases, with 2 bases lying between them. CDR3 nucleotide sequence: TGTGCCAGCAGTGAAGGGGAGCAGTTCTTC. It codes for CASSEGEQFF.